The clone carrying this T cell receptor (beta chain) was seen more than once but under ten times. Its target is unknown. The data belong to a study of type 1 regulatory T cells. Study in general: T-allo10 is a Tr1-enriched, alloantigen-specific CD4 T cell product made in vitro.

TCRdb used MiXCR to reprocess the reads, holding one entry per CDR3 protein. The repertoire holds 13,000 to 15,000 distinct CDR3 sequences, with roughly 15% as singletons. The receptor was isolated from a human donor in good health. Sequencing was carried out using cultured T cells, either the whole culture or a sorted T cell fraction (not recorded which).

CDR3 loop: CASSLVVSGGADTQYF. DNA of the CDR3: TGTGCCAGCAGCTTGGTTGTGTCAGGGGGTGCAGATACGCAGTATTTT. This chain links TRBV7-2 with TRBJ2-3; 7 positions agree with TRBD1. The germline CDR1 and CDR2 sequences are SGHTA and FQGNSA. The CDR3 runs 16 residues. The V gene end was trimmed by 3 bases and the J gene end by 4 bases; junction bases not matched to a gene: 10.